This T cell receptor (beta chain) is from a study of vaccination and CD4 T cells after COVID-19. Whole-study context: Post-COVID specimens were obtained a median approximately 99 days after diagnosis (range 35 to 161). Samples from a few convalescent patients were taken at day 14 and days 161 to 241 post-vaccination.

V was shortened by 6 bases and J by 0 bases, with 13 bases between the two germline ends. CDR1 and CDR2 from the germline V gene are SGHAT and FQNNGV. The CDR3 is 15 amino acids. Noted time point: late sampling 161 to 241 days after vaccination in a few convalescent patients. There were positive PCR dates ranging from March to December 2020, all predating US Alpha, Beta and Delta variants. From the PCR reads, TCRdb called clonotypes with MiXCR, one entry per CDR3 protein. The table shows about 39,000 distinct CDR3 sequences, with around 35% occurring only once. The receptor was derived from a human donor who had recovered from COVID-19. The material was CD4+ T cells from blood, obtained about 7 months after SARS-CoV-2 vaccination. The chain couples TRBV11-2 to TRBJ2-3, with D unclear. CDR3 in amino acids: CASRQVGRSTDTQYF. CDR3 DNA sequence: TGTGCCAGCAGGCAAGTAGGCAGAAGCACAGATACGCAGTATTTT.